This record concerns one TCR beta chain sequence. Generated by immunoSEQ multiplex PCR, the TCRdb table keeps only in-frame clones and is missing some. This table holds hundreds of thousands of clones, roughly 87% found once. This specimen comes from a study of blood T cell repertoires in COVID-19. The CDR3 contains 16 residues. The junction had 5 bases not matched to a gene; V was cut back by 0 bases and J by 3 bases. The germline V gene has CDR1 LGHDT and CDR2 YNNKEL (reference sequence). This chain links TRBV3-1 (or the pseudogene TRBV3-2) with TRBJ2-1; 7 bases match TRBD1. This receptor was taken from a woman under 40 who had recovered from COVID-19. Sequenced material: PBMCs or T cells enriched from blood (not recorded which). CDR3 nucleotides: TGTGCCAGCAGCCAAGATGGCAGGGGGAGCTACAATGAGCAGTTCTTC. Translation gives CASSQDGRGSYNEQFF.